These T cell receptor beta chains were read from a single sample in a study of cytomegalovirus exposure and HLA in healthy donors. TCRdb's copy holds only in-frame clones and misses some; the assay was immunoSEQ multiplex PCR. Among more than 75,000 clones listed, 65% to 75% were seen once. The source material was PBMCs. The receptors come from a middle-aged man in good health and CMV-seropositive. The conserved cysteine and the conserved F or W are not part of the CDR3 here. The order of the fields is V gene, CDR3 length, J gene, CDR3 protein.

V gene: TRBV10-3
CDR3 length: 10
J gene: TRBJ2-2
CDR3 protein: ATDSNTGELF

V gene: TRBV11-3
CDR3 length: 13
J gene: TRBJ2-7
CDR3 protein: ASSFLSGSRYEQY

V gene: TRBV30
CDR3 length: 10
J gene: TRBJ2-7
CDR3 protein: ASGTGANEQY

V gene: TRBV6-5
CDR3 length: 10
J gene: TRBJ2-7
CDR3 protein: ASGRQAYEQY

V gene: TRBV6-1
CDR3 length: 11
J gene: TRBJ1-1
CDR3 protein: ASRRAGVSEAF

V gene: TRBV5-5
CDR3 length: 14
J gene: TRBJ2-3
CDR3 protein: ASTLGASGSTDTQY

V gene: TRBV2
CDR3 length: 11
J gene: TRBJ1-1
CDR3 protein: ASRQGMNTEAF

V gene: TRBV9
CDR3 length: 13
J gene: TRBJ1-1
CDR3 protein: ASSAGGGAGTEAF

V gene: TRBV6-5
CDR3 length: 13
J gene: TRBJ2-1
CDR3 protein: ASRAGLAALNEQF

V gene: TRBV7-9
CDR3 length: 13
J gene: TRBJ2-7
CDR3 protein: ASSLGSSGTYEQY

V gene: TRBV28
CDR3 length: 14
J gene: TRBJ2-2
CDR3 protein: ASSLLGGSNTGELF

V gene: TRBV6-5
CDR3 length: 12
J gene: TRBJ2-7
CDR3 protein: ASSRTGGSDEQY

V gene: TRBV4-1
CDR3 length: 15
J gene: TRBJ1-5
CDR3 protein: ASSQGWGGSPDQPQH

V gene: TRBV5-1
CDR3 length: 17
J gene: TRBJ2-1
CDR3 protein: ASRLRVGTSGSSYNEQF

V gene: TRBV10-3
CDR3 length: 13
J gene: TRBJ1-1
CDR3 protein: AISESGGTDTEAF

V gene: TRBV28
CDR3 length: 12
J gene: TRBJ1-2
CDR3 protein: ASSWGGSNYGYT

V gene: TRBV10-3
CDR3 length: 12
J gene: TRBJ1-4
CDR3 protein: AIRRGQANEKLF

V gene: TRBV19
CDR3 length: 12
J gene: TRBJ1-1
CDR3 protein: ASSSGGGLTEAF

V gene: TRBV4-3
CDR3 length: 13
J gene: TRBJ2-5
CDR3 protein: ASSQDQAAVETQY

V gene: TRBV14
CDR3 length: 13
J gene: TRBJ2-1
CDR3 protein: ASSQRLAGDNEQF

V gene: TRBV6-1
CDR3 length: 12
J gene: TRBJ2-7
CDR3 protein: ASSALPGQGEQY

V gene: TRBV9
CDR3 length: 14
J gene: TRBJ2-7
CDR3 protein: ASSASGTGGVYEQY

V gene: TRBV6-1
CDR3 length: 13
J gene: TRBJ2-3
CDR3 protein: ASTERGGLTDTQY

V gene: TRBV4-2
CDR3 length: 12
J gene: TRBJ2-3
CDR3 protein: ASSPGLWGDTQY

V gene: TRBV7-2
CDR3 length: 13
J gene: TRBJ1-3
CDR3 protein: ASSLEYYSGNTIY

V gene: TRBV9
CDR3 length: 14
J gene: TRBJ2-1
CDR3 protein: ASSVGASYSYNEQF

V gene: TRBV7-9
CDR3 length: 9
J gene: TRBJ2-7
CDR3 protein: ASSLAQEQY

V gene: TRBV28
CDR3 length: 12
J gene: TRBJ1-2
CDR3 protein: ASSLSQGANGYT